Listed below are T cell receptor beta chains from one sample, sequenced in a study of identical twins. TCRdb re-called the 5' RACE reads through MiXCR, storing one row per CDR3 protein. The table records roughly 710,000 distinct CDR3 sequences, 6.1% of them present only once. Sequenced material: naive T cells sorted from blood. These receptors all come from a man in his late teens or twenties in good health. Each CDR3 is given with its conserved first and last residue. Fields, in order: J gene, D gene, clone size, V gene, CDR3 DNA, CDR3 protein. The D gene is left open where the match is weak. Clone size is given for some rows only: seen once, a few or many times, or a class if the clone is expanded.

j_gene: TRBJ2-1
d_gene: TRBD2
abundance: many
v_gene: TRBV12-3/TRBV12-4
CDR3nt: TGTGCCAGCATCCAACCGCCGGGGGGATATTACAATGAGCAGTTCTTC
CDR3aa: CASIQPPGGYYNEQFF

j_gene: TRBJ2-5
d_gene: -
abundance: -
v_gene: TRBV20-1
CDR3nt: TGCAGTGCTAGAAGAGTAGAAAAAGAGACCCAGTACTTC
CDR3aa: CSARRVEKETQYF

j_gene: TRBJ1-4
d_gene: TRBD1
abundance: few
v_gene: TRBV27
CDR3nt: TGTGCCAGCAGTTTATCAGGACAGGCGGGTGAAAAACTGTTTTTT
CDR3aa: CASSLSGQAGEKLFF

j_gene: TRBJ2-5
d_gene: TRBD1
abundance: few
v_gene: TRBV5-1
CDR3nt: TGCGCCAGCAGCGATCAACCGGGACAGCAAGAGACCCAGTACTTC
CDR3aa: CASSDQPGQQETQYF

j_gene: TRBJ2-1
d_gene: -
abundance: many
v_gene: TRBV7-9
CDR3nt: TGTGCCAGCAGCTTAGTCCGTGGATACAATGAGCAGTTCTTC
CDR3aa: CASSLVRGYNEQFF

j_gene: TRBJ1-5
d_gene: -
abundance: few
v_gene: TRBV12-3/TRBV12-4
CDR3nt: TGTGCCACCTCAAAAGTCAGGAGCAATCAGCCCCAGCATTTT
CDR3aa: CATSKVRSNQPQHF

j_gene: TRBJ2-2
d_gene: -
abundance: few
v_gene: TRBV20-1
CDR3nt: TGCAGTGCTAGAAGAGGAGGCAGCCTAACCACCGGGGAGCTGTTTTTT
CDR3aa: CSARRGGSLTTGELFF

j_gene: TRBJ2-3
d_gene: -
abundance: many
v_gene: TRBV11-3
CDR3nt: TGTGCCAGCAGACTAGTCGCCACAGATACGCAGTATTTT
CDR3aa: CASRLVATDTQYF

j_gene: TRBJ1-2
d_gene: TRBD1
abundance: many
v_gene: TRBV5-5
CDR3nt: TGTGCCAGCAGCATCGGGACAGCCAACCTGGGGGGCTACACCTTC
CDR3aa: CASSIGTANLGGYTF

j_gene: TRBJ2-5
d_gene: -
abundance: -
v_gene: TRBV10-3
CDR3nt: TGTGCCATCAGTGTTCAGCGTGGAGAGACCCAGTACTTC
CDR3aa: CAISVQRGETQYF

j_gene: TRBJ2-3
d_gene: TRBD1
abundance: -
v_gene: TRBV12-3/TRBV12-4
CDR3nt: TGTGCCAGCACCCTGGGCCGGGACAGATTTATGAATACGCAGTATTTT
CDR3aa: CASTLGRDRFMNTQYF

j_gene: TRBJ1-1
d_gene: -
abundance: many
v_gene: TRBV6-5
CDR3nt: TGTGCCAGCAGTTACTGGAGGGCGGAAACTGAAGCTTTCTTT
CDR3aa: CASSYWRAETEAFF

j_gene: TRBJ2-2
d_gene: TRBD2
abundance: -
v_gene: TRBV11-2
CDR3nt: TGTGCCAGTGACTATGCGGGAGGGCTAGGTTCCGGGGAGCTGTTTTTT
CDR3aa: CASDYAGGLGSGELFF

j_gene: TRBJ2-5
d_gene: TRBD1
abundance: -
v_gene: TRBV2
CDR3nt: TGTGCCAGCACTACGGGACAGGGGTACGAGACCCAGTACTTC
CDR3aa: CASTTGQGYETQYF

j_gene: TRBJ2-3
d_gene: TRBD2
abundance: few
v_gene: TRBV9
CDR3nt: TGTGCCAGCAGCACTAGCGGGAGCGCAGATACGCAGTATTTT
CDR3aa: CASSTSGSADTQYF

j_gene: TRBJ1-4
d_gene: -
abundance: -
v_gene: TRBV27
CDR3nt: TGTGCCAGCAGTAATCTTCCTCTTAGGGCAACTAATGAAAAACTGTTTTTT
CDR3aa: CASSNLPLRATNEKLFF

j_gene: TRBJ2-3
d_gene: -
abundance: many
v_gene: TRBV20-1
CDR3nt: TGCAGTGCTAGAGACATACCGGGACAACACACAGATACGCAGTATTTT
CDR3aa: CSARDIPGQHTDTQYF

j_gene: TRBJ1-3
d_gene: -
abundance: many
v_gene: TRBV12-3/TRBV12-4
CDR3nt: TGTGCCAGCATCATGGGCGAGTGGGGTGGAAACACCATATATTTT
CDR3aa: CASIMGEWGGNTIYF

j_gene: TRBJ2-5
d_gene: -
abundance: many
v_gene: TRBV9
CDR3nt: TGTGCCAGCAGCGTAGGGTGGACCAGGGAGACCCAGTACTTC
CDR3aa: CASSVGWTRETQYF

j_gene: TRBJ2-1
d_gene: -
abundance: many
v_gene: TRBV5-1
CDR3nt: TGCGCCAGCAGCTTGGTAACTTCCGAGCAGTTCTTC
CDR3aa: CASSLVTSEQFF

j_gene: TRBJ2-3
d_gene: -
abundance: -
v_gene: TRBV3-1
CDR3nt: TGTGCCAGCAGCCAAGATTGGGGCCCCGGCACAGATACGCAGTATTTT
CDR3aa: CASSQDWGPGTDTQYF

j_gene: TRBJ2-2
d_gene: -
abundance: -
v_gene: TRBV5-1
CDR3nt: TGCGCCAGCAGCTTGGATGGCCGGGGGCTGTTTTTT
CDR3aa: CASSLDGRGLFF

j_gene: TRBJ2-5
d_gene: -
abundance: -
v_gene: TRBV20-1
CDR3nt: TGCAGTGCTAGAGATGTTATCCTAAACCTCCAAGAGACCCAGTACTTC
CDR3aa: CSARDVILNLQETQYF

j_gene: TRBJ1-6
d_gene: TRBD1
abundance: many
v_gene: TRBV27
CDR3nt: TGTGCCAGCAGTTTAGGTTGGGACAGGCAGAATTCACCCCTCCACTTT
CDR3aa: CASSLGWDRQNSPLHF

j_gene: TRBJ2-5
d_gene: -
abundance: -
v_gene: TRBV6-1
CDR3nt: TGTGCCAGCCTCAAGCGGACTATCCAAGAGACCCAGTACTTC
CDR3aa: CASLKRTIQETQYF

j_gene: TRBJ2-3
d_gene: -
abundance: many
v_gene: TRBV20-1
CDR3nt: TGCAGTGCTAGTTATATAAGGGGTCCAAGGAATACGCAGTATTTT
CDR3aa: CSASYIRGPRNTQYF

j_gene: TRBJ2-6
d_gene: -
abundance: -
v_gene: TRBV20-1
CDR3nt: TGCAGTGCGGGTCGGGGGTCGCCCTCTGGGGCCAACGTCCTGACTTTC
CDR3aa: CSAGRGSPSGANVLTF

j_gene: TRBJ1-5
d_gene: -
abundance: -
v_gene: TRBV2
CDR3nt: TGTGCCAGCAGTGAAGGTTTAAACAGAATCAATCAGCCCCAGCATTTT
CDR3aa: CASSEGLNRINQPQHF

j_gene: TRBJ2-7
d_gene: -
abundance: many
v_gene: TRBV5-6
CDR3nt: TGTGCCAGCAGCGCGGCAGGGACGGGCTACGAGCAGTACTTC
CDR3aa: CASSAAGTGYEQYF

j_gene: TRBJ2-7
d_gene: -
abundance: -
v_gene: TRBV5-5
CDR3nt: TGTGCCAGCAGCTTGCCAGGGGTGGATGAGCAGTACTTC
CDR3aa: CASSLPGVDEQYF

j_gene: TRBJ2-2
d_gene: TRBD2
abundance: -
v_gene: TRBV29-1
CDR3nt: TGCAGCGTATCTAGCGGGAGGGCCCCCGGGGAGCTGTTTTTT
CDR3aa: CSVSSGRAPGELFF

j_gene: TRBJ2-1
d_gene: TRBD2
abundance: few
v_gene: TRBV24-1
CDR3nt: TGTGCCACCAGTGACGGAAGGCGGGAGAGCTCCTACAATGAGCAGTTCTTC
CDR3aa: CATSDGRRESSYNEQFF

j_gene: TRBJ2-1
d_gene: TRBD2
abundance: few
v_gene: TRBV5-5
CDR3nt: TGTGCCAGCAGCTTGGAGCATCGGGGGGTTTCCTACAATGAGCAGTTCTTC
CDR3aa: CASSLEHRGVSYNEQFF

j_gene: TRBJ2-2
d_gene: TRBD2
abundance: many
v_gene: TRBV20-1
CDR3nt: TGCAGTGCTAGAGATCAAGCGGGAGTTTGGACCGGGGAGCTGTTTTTT
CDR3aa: CSARDQAGVWTGELFF

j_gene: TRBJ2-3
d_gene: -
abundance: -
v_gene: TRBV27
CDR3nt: TGTGCCAGCAGCCTACTAAACAGTCTTAGCACAGATACGCAGTATTTT
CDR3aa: CASSLLNSLSTDTQYF

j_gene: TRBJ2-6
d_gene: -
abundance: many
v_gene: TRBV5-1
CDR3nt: TGCGCCAGCAGCTTGGGCGAACTAGGTGGCGTAGGATCTGGGGCCAACGTCCTGACTTTC
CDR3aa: CASSLGELGGVGSGANVLTF

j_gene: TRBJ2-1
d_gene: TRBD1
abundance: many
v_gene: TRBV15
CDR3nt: TGTGCCACCAGCACCGGACAGGGTTTGAATGAGCAGTTCTTC
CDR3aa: CATSTGQGLNEQFF

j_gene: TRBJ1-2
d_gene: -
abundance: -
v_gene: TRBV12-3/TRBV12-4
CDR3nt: TGTGCCAGCAGCCCCATACTCAAGGAGGGCTACACCTTC
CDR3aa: CASSPILKEGYTF

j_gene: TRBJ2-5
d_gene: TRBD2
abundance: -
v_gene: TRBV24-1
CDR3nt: TGTGCCACCAGTGATCCGGCTGGCCTAGCGGGAGTGGAGACCCAGTACTTC
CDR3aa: CATSDPAGLAGVETQYF

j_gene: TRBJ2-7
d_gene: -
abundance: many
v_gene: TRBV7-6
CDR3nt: TGTGCCAGCAGCTCAGGGGTTGGCTACGAGCAGTACTTC
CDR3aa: CASSSGVGYEQYF

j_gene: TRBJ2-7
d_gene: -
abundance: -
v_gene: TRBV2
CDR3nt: TGTGCCAGCAGGGGGGTTAGACAGCTCTACGAGCAGTACTTC
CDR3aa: CASRGVRQLYEQYF

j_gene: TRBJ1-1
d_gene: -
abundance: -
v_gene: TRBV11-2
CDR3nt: TGTGCCAGCAGCCCCCGGGACTCGTGGACTGAAGCTTTCTTT
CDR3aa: CASSPRDSWTEAFF

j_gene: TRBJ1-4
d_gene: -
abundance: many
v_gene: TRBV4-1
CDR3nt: TGCGCCAGCAGCCAGTGGGGGAGGGGACAACGCGAAAAACTGTTTTTT
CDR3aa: CASSQWGRGQREKLFF

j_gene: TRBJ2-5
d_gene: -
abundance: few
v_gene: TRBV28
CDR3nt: TGTGCCAGCAAGCCACTTCGGAAAGAGACCCAGTACTTC
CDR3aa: CASKPLRKETQYF

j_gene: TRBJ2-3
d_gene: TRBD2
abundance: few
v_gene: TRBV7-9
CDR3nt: TGTGCCAGCAGCTTTGCGGAGCGGGATATTGTAGATACGCAGTATTTT
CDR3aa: CASSFAERDIVDTQYF

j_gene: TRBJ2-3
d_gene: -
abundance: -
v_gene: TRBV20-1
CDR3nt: TGCAGTGCTAGAGATAGAAGAAGCACAGATACGCAGTATTTT
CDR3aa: CSARDRRSTDTQYF

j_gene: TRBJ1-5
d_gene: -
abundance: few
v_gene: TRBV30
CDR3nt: TGTGCCTGGAGTGTATCGGGCAATCAGCCCCAGCATTTT
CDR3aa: CAWSVSGNQPQHF

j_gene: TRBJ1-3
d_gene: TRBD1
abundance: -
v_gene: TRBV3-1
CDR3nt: TGTGCCAGCAGCCAACGGGACAGCTCTGGAAACACCATATATTTT
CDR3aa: CASSQRDSSGNTIYF

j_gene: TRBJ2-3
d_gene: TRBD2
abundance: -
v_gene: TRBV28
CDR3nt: TGTGCCAGCAGTTTATCTGCAGCGGGGGCGGGAGATACGCAGTATTTT
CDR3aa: CASSLSAAGAGDTQYF

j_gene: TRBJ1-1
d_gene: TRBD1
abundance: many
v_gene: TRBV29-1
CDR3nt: TGCAGCGTTGGGAGCGAGACAGGGGGCTCGGACACTGAAGCTTTCTTT
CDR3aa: CSVGSETGGSDTEAFF